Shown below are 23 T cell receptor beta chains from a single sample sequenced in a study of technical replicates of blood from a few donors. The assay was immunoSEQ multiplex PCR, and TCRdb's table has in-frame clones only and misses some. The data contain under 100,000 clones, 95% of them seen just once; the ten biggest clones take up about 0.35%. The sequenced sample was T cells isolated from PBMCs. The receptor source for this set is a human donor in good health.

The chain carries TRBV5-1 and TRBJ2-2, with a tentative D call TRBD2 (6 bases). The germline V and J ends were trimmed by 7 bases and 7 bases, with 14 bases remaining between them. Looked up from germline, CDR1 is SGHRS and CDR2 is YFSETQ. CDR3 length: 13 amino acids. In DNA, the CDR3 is TGCGCCAGCTCCCCGGAGGGTTTCGGGGAGCTGTTTTTT. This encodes CASSPEGFGELFF.

DNA for the CDR3: TGTGCCACCTCCAGGGGAAGAAGGACTGAAGCTTTCTTT. It specifies CATSRGRRTEAFF. The V and J genes are TRBV27 and TRBJ1-1; D perhaps matches TRBD1 (6 bases). The germline V and J ends were trimmed by 10 bases and 5 bases, with 17 bases remaining between them. This CDR3 is built from 13 residues. Germline V lookup: CDR1 MNHEY, CDR2 SMNVEV (reference sequence).

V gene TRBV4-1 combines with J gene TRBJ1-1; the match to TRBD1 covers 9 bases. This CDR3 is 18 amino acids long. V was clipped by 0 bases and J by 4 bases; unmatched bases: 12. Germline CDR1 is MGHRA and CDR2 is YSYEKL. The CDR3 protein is CASSQDLATGGIGTEAFF. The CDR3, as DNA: TGCGCCAGCAGCCAAGACCTAGCGACAGGGGGGATAGGCACTGAAGCTTTCTTT.

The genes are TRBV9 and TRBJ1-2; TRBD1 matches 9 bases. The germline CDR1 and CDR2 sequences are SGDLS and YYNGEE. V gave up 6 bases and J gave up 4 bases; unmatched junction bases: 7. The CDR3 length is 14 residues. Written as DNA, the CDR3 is TGTGCCAGCAATCCCGGGACAGGGATCTATGGCTACACCTTC. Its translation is CASNPGTGIYGYTF.

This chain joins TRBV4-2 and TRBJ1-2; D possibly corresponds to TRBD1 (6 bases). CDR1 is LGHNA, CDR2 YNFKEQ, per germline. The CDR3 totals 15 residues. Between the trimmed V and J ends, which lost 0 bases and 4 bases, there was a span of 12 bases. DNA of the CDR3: TGTGCCAGCAGCCAAGATCGGACAGCAGTCTATGGCTACACCTTC. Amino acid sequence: CASSQDRTAVYGYTF.

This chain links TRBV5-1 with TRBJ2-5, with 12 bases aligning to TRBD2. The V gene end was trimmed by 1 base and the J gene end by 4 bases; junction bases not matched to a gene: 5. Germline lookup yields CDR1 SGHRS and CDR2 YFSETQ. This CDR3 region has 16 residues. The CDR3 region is CASSLTRLAGAETQYF. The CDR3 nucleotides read TGCGCCAGCAGCTTGACTCGACTAGCGGGAGCAGAGACCCAGTACTTC.

The CDR3 loop reads CAWTSGSNEQFF. Written as DNA, the CDR3 is TGTGCCTGGACTAGCGGCTCCAATGAGCAGTTCTTC. The genes are TRBV30 and TRBJ2-1, with 7 bases that match TRBD2. V lost 4 bases and J lost 6; bases outside the gene matches: 3. The CDR3 loop spans 12 amino acids. The germline V gene has CDR1 GTSNPN and CDR2 SVGIG (reference sequence). Full variable domain (remainder filled in from reference TRBV30 and TRBJ2-1): SQTIHQWPATLVQPVGSPLSLECTVEGTSNPNLYWYRQAAGRGLQLLFYSVGIGQISSEVPQNLSASRPQDRQFILSSKKLLLSDSGFYLCAWTSGSNEQFFGPGTRLTVL.

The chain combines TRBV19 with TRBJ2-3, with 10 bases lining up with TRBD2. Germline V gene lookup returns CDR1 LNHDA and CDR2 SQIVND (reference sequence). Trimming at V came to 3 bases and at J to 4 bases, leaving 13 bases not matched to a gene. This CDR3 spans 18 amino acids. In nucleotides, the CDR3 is TGTGCCAGTAGTATTAGATGGGGAAGCGGGAGGGCCTCAGATACGCAGTATTTT. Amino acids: CASSIRWGSGRASDTQYF.

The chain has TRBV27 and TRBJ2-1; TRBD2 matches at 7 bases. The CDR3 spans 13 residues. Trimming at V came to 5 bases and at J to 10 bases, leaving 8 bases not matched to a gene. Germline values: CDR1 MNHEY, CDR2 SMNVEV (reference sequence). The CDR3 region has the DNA TGTGCCAGCAGTCTCACGCGGGGAGGGGAGCAGTTCTTC. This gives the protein CASSLTRGGEQFF.

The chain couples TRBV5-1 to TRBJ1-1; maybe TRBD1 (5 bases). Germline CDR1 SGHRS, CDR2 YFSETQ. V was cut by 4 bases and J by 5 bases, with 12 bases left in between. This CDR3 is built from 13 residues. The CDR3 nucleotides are TGCGCCAGCAGCCCAGATCAGGGAACTGAAGCTTTCTTT. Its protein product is CASSPDQGTEAFF. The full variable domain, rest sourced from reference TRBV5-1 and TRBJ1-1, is KAGVTQTPRYLIKTRGQQVTLSCSPISGHRSVSWYQQTPGQGLQFLFEYFSETQRNKGNFPGRFSGRQFSNSRSEMNVSTLELGDSALYLCASSPDQGTEAFFGQGTRLTVV.

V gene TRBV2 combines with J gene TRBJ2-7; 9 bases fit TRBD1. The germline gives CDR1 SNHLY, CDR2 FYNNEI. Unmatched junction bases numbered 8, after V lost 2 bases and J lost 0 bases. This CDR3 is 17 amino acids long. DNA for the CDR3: TGTGCCAGCAGTGAACCAATACAGGGGGCGAACTCCTACGAGCAGTACTTC. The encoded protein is CASSEPIQGANSYEQYF.

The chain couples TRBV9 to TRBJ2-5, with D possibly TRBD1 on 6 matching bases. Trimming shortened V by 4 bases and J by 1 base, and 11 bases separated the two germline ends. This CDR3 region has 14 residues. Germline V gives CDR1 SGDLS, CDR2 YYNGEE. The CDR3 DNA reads TGTGCCAGCAGCCCGGACAGTTTCCAAGAGACCCAGTACTTC. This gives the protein CASSPDSFQETQYF.

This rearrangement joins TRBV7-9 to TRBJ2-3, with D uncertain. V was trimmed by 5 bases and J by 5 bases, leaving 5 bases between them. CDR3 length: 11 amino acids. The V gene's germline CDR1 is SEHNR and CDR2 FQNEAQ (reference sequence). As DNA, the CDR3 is TGTGCCAGCAGCCTTATAGATACGCAGTATTTT. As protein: CASSLIDTQYF.

This CDR3 is CASRKGTGARRPTDTQYF. The CDR3 DNA sequence: TGTGCCAGCAGAAAAGGGACAGGGGCTCGAAGGCCCACAGATACGCAGTATTTT. This sequence joins TRBV21-1 and TRBJ2-3; the DNA was not compared with TRBD1, the D call given in the table. TRBV21-1 is reported as a pseudogene. The CDR3 is made up of 18 amino acids.

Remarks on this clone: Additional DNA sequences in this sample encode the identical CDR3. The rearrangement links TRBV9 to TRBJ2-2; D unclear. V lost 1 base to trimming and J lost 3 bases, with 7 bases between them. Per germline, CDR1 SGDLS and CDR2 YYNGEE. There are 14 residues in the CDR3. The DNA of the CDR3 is TGTGCCAGCAGCGTACTGGCTGACACCGGGGAGCTGTTTTTT. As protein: CASSVLADTGELFF. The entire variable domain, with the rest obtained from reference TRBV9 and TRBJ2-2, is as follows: DSGVTQTPKHLITATGQRVTLRCSPRSGDLSVYWYQQSLDQGLQFLIQYYNGEERAKGNILERFSAQQFPDLHSELNLSSLELGDSALYFCASSVLADTGELFFGEGSRLTVL.

CDR3 bases: TGTGCCAGCAGTTTATCAGACAGGGGAAGCATATATTTT. Translated: CASSLSDRGSIYF. The chain joins TRBV27 to TRBJ1-3; 8 nucleotides match TRBD1. The CDR3 consists of 13 residues. Trimming cost V 0 bases and J 12 bases; bases outside gene matches: 4. CDR1 and CDR2 from the germline V gene are MNHEY and SMNVEV (reference sequence).

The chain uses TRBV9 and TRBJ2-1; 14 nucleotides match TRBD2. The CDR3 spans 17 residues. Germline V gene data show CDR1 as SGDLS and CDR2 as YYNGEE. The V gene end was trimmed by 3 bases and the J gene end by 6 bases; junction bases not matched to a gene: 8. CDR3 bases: TGTGCCAGCAGCGACCAGACTAGCGGGAGGGCCCTCAATGAGCAGTTCTTC. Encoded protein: CASSDQTSGRALNEQFF.

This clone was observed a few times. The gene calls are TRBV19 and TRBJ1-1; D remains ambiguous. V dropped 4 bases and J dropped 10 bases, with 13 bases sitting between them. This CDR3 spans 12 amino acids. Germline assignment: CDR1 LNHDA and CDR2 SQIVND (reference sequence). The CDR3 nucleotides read TGTGCCAGTAGTACTTTGCCGGGTGTAGCTTTCTTT. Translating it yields CASSTLPGVAFF.

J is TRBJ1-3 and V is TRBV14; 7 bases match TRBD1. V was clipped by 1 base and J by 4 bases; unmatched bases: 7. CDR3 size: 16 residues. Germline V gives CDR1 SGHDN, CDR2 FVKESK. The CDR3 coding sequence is TGTGCCAGCAGCCAAGGTCACAGGGGAGTAGGAAACACCATATATTTT. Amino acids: CASSQGHRGVGNTIYF.

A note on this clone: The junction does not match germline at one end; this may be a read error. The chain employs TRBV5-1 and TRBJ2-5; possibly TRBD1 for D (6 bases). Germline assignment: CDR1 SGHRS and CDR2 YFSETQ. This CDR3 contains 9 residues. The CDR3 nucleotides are TGCGCCAGCAGCTCGGGACACCACTTC. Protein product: CASSSGHHF.

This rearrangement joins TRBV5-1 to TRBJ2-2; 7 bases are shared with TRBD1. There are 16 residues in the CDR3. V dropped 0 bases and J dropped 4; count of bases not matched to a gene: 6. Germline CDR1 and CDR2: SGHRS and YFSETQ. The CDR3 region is CASSLAWGQLTGELFF. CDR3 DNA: TGCGCCAGCAGCTTGGCTTGGGGACAGCTCACCGGGGAGCTGTTTTTT.

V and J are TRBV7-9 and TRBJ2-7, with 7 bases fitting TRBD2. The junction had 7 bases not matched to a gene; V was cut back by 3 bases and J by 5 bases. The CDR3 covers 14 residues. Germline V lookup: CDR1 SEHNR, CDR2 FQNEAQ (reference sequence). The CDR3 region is CASSFQLGRDEQYF. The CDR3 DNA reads TGTGCCAGCAGCTTTCAGCTAGGGAGGGACGAGCAGTACTTC.

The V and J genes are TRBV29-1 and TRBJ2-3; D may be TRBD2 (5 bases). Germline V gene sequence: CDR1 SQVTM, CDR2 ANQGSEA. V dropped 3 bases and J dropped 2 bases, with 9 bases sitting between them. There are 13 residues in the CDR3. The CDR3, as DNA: TGCAGCGTTGATGTCGGGGACACAGATACGCAGTATTTT. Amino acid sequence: CSVDVGDTDTQYF.